Many counts were recorded for the clone carrying this T cell receptor beta chain. Its antigen is currently unknown. Attached unique molecular identifiers marked individual cDNA molecules. TCRdb itself ran the 5' RACE reads through MiXCR, one entry per CDR3 protein. Of about 60,000 distinct CDR3 sequences in the sample, about 9.8% were seen once. Germline CDR1 reads SGHTA; CDR2 reads FQGNSA. The CDR3 length is 14 residues. V shed 5 bases and J shed 0 bases, with 8 bases lying between them. The record originates from a study of early T cells in non-severe SARS-CoV-2 infection. Across the study: Sequencing of bulk RNA from unsorted whole blood was done, without chain pairing.

Study-wide results and limits: Anti-spike CD8 specificities were favored by VDJdb matching, whose results missed private and CD4 specificities.

The chain joins TRBV7-2 to TRBJ1-3, with D unresolved. The specimen sequenced was whole blood. This TCR derives from an adult who was a healthcare worker with PCR-confirmed SARS-CoV-2 infection or an uninfected control (not recorded which). In DNA form, the CDR3 reads TGTGCCAGCAGCCCACAGTTCTCTGGAAACACCATATATTTT. Protein product: CASSPQFSGNTIYF.